This entry features one T cell receptor beta chain sequence. This clonotype was recorded many times. Its antigen remains unidentified. No much larger clone is present one base from it, and per-base qualities are unavailable. This sample was taken from a study of T-cell reconstitution after alpha-beta-depleted transplantation in children listed by TCRdb under 2016. Some background on the complete study: Using TCR repertoire profiling, the study quantitatively followed how T-cell immune reconstitution unfolded in children after TCRalphabeta/CD19-depleted allogeneic hematopoietic cell transplantation.

The library was built by means of PCR. TCRdb records Illumina HiSeq 2500 as the sequencer. TCR libraries were prepared with molecular barcoding, using unique molecular identifiers to normalize TCRbeta repertoire quantification. TCRdb itself trimmed the public reads at Q25 with fastp, ran MiXCR and retained productive beta chains. Here each entry gathers all rows of one CDR3 protein and keeps the most common genes and DNA. The sample table contains about 610,000 distinct CDR3 sequences; only one count was recorded for about 10% of them. Jointly, the top ten make up roughly 3.9% of the sample. The sequence came from a human donor who donated a stem cell graft to a child with acute myeloid leukemia. The starting material was PBMCs from the stem cell graft donor, obtained from the stem cell graft.

The sequenced DNA is TGTGCCAGCAGTTCCCGGGACAATGAGCAGTTCTTC. This encodes CASSSRDNEQFF. The chain joins TRBV12-3 or TRBV12-4 to TRBJ2-1; no D gene call is confident. V is pared back by 4 bases and J by 5 bases, with 6 bases lying between the germline termini. The CDR3 sequence holds 12 residues, the cysteine and phenylalanine included. Of all the DNA, just the CDR3 is kept, 36 bases in frame from base 1.